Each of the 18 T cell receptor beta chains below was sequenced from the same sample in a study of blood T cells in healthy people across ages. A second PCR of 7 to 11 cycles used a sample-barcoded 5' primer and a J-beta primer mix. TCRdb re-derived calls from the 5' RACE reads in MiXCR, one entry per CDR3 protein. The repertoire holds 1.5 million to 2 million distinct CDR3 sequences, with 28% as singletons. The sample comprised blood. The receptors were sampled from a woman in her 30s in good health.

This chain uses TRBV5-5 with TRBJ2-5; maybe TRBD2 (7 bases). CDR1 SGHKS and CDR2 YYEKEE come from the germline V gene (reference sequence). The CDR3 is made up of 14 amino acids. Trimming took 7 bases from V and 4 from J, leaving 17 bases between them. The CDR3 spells CASRPGGGGETQYF. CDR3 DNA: TGTGCCAGCCGCCCGGGGGGCGGGGGAGAGACCCAGTACTTC.

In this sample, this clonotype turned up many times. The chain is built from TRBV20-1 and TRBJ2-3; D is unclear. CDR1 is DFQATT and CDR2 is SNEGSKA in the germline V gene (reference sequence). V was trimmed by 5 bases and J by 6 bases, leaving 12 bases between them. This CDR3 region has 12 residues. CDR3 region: CSARTDLDTQYF. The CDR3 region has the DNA TGCAGTGCTCGGACCGATTTGGATACGCAGTATTTT.

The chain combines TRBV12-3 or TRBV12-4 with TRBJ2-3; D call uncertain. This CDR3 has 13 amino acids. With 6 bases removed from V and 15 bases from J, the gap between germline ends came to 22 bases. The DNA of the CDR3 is TGTGCCAGCAGGCAACTGTCAGTGGAAATGGAATATTTT. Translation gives CASRQLSVEMEYF.

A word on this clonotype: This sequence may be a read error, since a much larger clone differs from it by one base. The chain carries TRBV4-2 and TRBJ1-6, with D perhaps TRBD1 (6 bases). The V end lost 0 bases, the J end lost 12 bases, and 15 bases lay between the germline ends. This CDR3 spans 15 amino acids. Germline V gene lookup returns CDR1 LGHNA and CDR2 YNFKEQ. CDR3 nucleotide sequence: TGTGCCAGCAGCCAAGAGTGGGGGCAGGGTAAACCCCTCCACTTT. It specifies CASSQEWGQGKPLHF.

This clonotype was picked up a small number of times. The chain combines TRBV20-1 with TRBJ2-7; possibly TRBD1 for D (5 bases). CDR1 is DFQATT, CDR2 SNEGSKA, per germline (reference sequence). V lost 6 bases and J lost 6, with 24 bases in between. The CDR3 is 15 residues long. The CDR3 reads CSAYKDSVMSCEQYF. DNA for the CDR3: TGCAGTGCCTATAAAGACAGCGTTATGAGTTGCGAGCAGTACTTC.

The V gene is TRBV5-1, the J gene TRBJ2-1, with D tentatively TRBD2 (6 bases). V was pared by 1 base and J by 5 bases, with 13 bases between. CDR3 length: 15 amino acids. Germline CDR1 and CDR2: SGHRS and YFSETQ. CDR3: CASSLRLARHNEQFF. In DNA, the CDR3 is TGCGCCAGCAGCTTGCGGCTAGCGCGACACAATGAGCAGTTCTTC.

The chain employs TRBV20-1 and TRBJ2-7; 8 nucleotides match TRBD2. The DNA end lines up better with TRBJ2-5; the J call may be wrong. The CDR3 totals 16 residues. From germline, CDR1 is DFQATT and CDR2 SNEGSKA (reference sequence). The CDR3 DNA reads TGCAGTGCTACGTACCCCAGTAGCGGGGCTCAAGAGACCCAGTACTTC. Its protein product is CSATYPSSGAQETQYF.

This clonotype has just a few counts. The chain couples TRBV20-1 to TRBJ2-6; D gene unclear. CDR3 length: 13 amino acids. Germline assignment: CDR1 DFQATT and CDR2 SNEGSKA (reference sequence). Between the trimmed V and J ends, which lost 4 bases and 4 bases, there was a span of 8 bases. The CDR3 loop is CSAKTAGANVLTF. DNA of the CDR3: TGCAGTGCTAAGACGGCAGGGGCCAACGTCCTGACTTTC.

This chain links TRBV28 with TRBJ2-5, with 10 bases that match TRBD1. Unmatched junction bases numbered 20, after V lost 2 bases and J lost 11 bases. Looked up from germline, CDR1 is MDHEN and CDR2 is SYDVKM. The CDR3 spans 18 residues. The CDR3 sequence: CASSLRADRGLWVEEQYF. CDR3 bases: TGTGCCAGCAGTTTAAGAGCCGACAGGGGGCTATGGGTTGAAGAGCAGTACTTC.

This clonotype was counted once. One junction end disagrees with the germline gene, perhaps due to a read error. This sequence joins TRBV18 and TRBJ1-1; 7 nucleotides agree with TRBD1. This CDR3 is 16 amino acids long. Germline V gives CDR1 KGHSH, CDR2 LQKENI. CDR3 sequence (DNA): TGCGCCAGCTCACCCCTCCAGGGGGGAAGTATTACTGAAGCTTTCTTT. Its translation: CASSPLQGGSITEAFF.

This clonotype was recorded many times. The CDR3 loop reads CASSEGLVTEQFF. CDR3 nucleotide sequence: TGTGCCAGCTCTGAGGGGCTGGTCACTGAGCAGTTCTTC. J is TRBJ2-1 and V is TRBV6-6; the D gene could be TRBD1 or TRBD2 (5 bases each). The CDR3 contains 13 residues. CDR1 and CDR2 from the germline V gene are MNHNY and SVGAGI (reference sequence). V lost 8 bases, J lost 9 bases, and 17 bases lay in between.

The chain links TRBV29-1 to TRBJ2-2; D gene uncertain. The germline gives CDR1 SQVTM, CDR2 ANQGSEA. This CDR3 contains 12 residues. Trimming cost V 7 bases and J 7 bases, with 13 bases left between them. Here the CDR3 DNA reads TGCAGCGCCAGGCCGGCCGACGGGGAGCTGTTTTTT. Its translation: CSARPADGELFF.

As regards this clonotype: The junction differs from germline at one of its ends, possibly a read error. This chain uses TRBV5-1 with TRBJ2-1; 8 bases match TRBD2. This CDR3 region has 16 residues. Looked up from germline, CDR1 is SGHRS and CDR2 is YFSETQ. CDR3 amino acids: CANSFQSGSSYNEQFF. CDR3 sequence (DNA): TGCGCCAACAGCTTTCAAAGCGGGAGCTCCTACAATGAGCAGTTCTTC.

In DNA form, the CDR3 reads TGTGCCAGCAGCTTAGAAATGGGGGGCCAGGAGACCCAGTACTTC. The encoded protein is CASSLEMGGQETQYF. The rearrangement links TRBV11-2 to TRBJ2-7, with D perhaps TRBD1 or TRBD2 (6 bases each). The DNA end is more similar to TRBJ2-5, so the J call may be wrong. CDR1 and CDR2 (germline): SGHAT, FQNNGV. The CDR3 length is 15 residues.

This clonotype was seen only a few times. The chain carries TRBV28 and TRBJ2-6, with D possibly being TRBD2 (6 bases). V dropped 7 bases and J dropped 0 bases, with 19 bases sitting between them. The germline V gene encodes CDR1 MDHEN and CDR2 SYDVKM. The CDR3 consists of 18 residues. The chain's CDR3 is CASISPEGLSSGANVLTF. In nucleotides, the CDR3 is TGTGCCAGCATATCACCGGAGGGGTTGAGCTCTGGGGCCAACGTCCTGACTTTC.

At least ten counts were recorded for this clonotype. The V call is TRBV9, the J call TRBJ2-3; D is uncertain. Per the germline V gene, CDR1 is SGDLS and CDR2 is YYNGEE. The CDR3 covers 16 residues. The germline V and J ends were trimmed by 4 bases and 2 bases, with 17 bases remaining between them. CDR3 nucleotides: TGTGCCAGCAGCTTCGACGAGGTTTTGGACACAGATACGCAGTATTTT. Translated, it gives CASSFDEVLDTDTQYF.

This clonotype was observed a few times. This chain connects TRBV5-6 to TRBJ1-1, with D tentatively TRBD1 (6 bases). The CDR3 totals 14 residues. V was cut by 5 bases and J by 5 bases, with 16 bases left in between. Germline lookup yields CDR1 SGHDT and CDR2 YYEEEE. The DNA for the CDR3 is TGTGCCAGCAGAAGACGGGGGCAGGGGACTGAAGCTTTCTTT. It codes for CASRRRGQGTEAFF.

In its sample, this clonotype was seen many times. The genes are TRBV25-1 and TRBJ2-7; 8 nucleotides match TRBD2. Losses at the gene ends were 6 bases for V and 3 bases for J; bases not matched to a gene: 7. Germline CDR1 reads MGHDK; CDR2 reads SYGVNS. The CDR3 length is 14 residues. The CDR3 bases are TGTGCCAGCAGCGGGGGGGCCGGATACTACGAGCAGTACTTC. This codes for CASSGGAGYYEQYF.